These 23 T cell receptor beta chains were all obtained from the same sample, sequenced in a study of blood T cell repertoires in COVID-19. The method was immunoSEQ multiplex PCR; TCRdb's version includes in-frame clones alone and lacks a portion of them. The sample carries hundreds of thousands of clones, 75% to 90% recorded once. Sequences were obtained from peripheral blood. The receptors were sampled from a man aged 35 to 55 with acute or convalescent COVID-19.

The gene calls are TRBV2 and TRBJ2-5; D uncertain. The CDR3 runs 14 residues. Germline V gene lookup returns CDR1 SNHLY and CDR2 FYNNEI. Trimming left V 6 bases short and J 6 bases short, with 17 bases between. DNA of the CDR3: TGTGCCAGCAGGGATCCCAACGCGGTGCAGACCCAGTACTTC. As protein: CASRDPNAVQTQYF.

The genes are TRBV2 and TRBJ2-3, with D unclear. V was pared by 6 bases and J by 2 bases, with 12 bases between. Germline CDR1 is SNHLY and CDR2 is FYNNEI. The CDR3 spans 14 residues. In DNA, the CDR3 is TGTGCCAGCAGCCCCGACACACTCACAGATACGCAGTATTTT. As protein: CASSPDTLTDTQYF.

This clone was seen just once. The chain couples TRBV3-1 (or the pseudogene TRBV3-2) to TRBJ1-2; TRBD1 agrees at 9 bases. Germline values: CDR1 LGHDT, CDR2 YNNKEL (reference sequence). The CDR3 contains 14 residues. The V and J ends lost 5 bases and 8 bases, in that order; junction bases with no gene match: 9. The CDR3 protein is CASSSTGTGYGYTF. The DNA for the CDR3 is TGTGCCAGCAGCTCCACCGGGACAGGGTACGGCTACACCTTC.

In DNA, the CDR3 is TGTGCCAGCAGACTACAGGGAAACACTGAAGCTTTCTTT. Translating gives CASRLQGNTEAFF. V is TRBV25-1 and J is TRBJ1-1; maybe TRBD1 (6 bases). V lost 6 bases to trimming and J lost 2 bases, with 10 bases between them. Germline V lookup: CDR1 MGHDK, CDR2 SYGVNS. This CDR3 comprises 13 residues.

The rearrangement uses TRBV4-1 and TRBJ1-2, with D possibly TRBD1 on 6 matching bases. V lost 4 bases, J lost 2 bases, and 17 bases lay in between. Germline V gene sequence: CDR1 MGHRA, CDR2 YSYEKL. The CDR3 runs to 16 residues. The CDR3 spells CASSLWVTGKNYGYTF. The CDR3 DNA sequence: TGCGCCAGCAGCCTTTGGGTAACAGGGAAAAACTATGGCTACACCTTC.

This clone was recorded only once. The chain recombines TRBV4-2 with TRBJ2-7; TRBD2 matches at 12 bases. Germline V gives CDR1 LGHNA, CDR2 YNFKEQ. The CDR3 has 15 amino acids. V shed 4 bases and J 2 bases; nucleotides not matched to a gene: 3. CDR3 sequence reads: CASSPRTSGTYEQYF. DNA of the CDR3: TGTGCCAGCAGCCCAAGGACTAGCGGGACCTACGAGCAGTACTTC.

V gene TRBV28 combines with J gene TRBJ1-6, with D possibly being TRBD1 (6 bases). V was trimmed by 2 bases and J by 4 bases, leaving 9 bases between them. Per germline, CDR1 MDHEN and CDR2 SYDVKM. The CDR3 spans 15 residues. The CDR3 reads CASSLSGQYNSPLHF. The CDR3 region has the DNA TGTGCCAGCAGTTTAAGTGGACAGTATAATTCACCCCTCCACTTT.

The chain recombines TRBV9 with TRBJ2-1; the match to TRBD2 covers 9 bases. The V gene's germline CDR1 is SGDLS and CDR2 YYNGEE. The ends lost 5 bases at V and 9 bases at J; junction bases unmatched: 3. This CDR3 is 12 amino acids long. The CDR3 bases are TGTGCCAGCAGTGGACTAGCGAGTGAGCAGTTCTTC. It codes for CASSGLASEQFF.

The chain carries TRBV5-1 and TRBJ2-7; TRBD1 agrees at 9 bases. This CDR3 spans 13 amino acids. Trimming cost V 3 bases and J 6 bases; bases outside gene matches: 4. CDR1 and CDR2 (germline): SGHRS, YFSETQ. CDR3 in amino acids: CASSWDRAGEQYF. The CDR3 coding sequence is TGCGCCAGCAGCTGGGACAGGGCCGGCGAGCAGTACTTC.

CDR3 coding DNA: TGTGCCAGCAGCTTTTCAACAGGGGGGAACACTGAAGCTTTCTTT. Its protein is CASSFSTGGNTEAFF. The V and J genes are TRBV11-2 and TRBJ1-1; TRBD1 matches 8 bases. V shed 3 bases and J 1 base; nucleotides not matched to a gene: 4. This CDR3 has 15 residues. Germline V CDR1 and CDR2: SGHAT, FQNNGV.

This clone was counted between two and nine times. The J gene is TRBJ1-3, the V gene TRBV11-2; D perhaps matches TRBD1 (5 bases). Trimming shortened V by 4 bases and J by 0 bases, and 19 bases separated the two germline ends. The CDR3 consists of 18 residues. Per germline, CDR1 SGHAT and CDR2 FQNNGV. CDR3 nucleotides: TGTGCCAGCAGCTCGGAGTCCACTCCGGGACTCTCTGGAAACACCATATATTTT. Amino acids: CASSSESTPGLSGNTIYF.

The chain joins TRBV5-1 to TRBJ2-7; 9 positions match TRBD1. Germline-derived CDR1 and CDR2 are SGHRS and YFSETQ. The CDR3 has 15 residues. Trimming cost V 5 bases and J 5 bases; bases outside gene matches: 11. The CDR3 nucleotides are TGCGCCAGCAGAGCCTCCGGGACAGGGAGGAACGAGCAGTACTTC. Residues: CASRASGTGRNEQYF.

DNA of the CDR3: TGTGCCAGCAGTTTAATTCTAGCGGGAGGCTACGAGCAGTACTTC. It yields the protein CASSLILAGGYEQYF. This chain joins TRBV27 and TRBJ2-7, with 11 bases identical to TRBD2. Germline CDR1 and CDR2: MNHEY and SMNVEV (reference sequence). The CDR3 runs 15 residues. V lost 2 bases and J lost 3; bases outside the gene matches: 3.

The chain couples TRBV5-1 to TRBJ2-1; 7 bases line up with TRBD1. V was pared by 3 bases and J by 5 bases, with 2 bases of the junction left unmatched. Germline assignment: CDR1 SGHRS and CDR2 YFSETQ. The CDR3 covers 13 residues. In DNA, the CDR3 is TGCGCCAGCAGCTGGGACAGACACAATGAGCAGTTCTTC. It specifies CASSWDRHNEQFF. Complete variable domain (other parts from reference TRBV5-1 and TRBJ2-1): KAGVTQTPRYLIKTRGQQVTLSCSPISGHRSVSWYQQTPGQGLQFLFEYFSETQRNKGNFPGRFSGRQFSNSRSEMNVSTLELGDSALYLCASSWDRHNEQFFGPGTRLTVL.

As regards this clone: The germline gene is not matched at one end of the junction; a read error may be the cause. V usage is TRBV6-2 or TRBV6-3 and J usage is TRBJ2-1; 7 bases map to TRBD2. In germline, CDR1 is MNHEY, CDR2 SVGEGT. The CDR3 is 15 residues long. CDR3 residues: CASSHSKRGYNEQFF. CDR3 DNA sequence: TGTGCCAGCAGTCACTCAAAGCGGGGTTACAATGAGCAGTTCTTC.

This sequence joins TRBV30 and TRBJ1-2; D may be TRBD1 (6 bases). The CDR3 is made up of 12 amino acids. Germline V gene sequence: CDR1 GTSNPN, CDR2 SVGIG (reference sequence). V was pared by 2 bases and J by 5 bases, with 9 bases between. The CDR3 loop is CAWSTGWYGYTF. The CDR3 nucleotides are TGTGCCTGGAGTACAGGGTGGTATGGCTACACCTTC.

This chain joins TRBV30 and TRBJ1-1; 7 bases map to TRBD1. This CDR3 spans 14 amino acids. With V trimmed by 7 bases and J by 7 bases, 15 bases remained unmatched. Germline V lookup: CDR1 GTSNPN, CDR2 SVGIG (reference sequence). CDR3 loop: CASGTALNAGEAFF. For the CDR3, the DNA is TGTGCCTCTGGGACAGCCCTCAACGCGGGTGAAGCTTTCTTT. Supplemented by reference TRBV30 and TRBJ1-1, the full variable domain reads SQTIHQWPATLVQPVGSPLSLECTVEGTSNPNLYWYRQAAGRGLQLLFYSVGIGQISSEVPQNLSASRPQDRQFILSSKKLLLSDSGFYLCASGTALNAGEAFFGQGTRLTVV.

V usage is TRBV4-3 and J usage is TRBJ2-1, with 7 positions matching TRBD2. V lost 3 bases, J lost 2 bases, and 7 bases stayed unmatched. Germline assignment: CDR1 LGHNA and CDR2 YSLEER. CDR3 length: 16 amino acids. CDR3 in DNA: TGCGCCAGCAGCCAGGCCGCGGGAGCAACCTACAATGAGCAGTTCTTC. This gives the protein CASSQAAGATYNEQFF.

This chain links TRBV7-9 with TRBJ2-2; 11 bases fit TRBD2. The CDR3 totals 17 residues. Per germline, CDR1 SEHNR and CDR2 FQNEAQ (reference sequence). The V gene end was trimmed by 6 bases and the J gene end by 1 base; junction bases not matched to a gene: 7. CDR3 nucleotide sequence: TGTGCCAGCAGTTACCGACTAGCGGGGCAGAACACCGGGGAGCTGTTTTTT. Translated: CASSYRLAGQNTGELFF. Based on the CDR3 plus reference TRBV7-9 and TRBJ2-2, the full variable domain is DTGVSQNPRHKITKRGQNVTFRCDPISEHNRLYWYRQTLGQGPEFLTYFQNEAQLEKSRLLSDRFSAERPKGSFSTLEIQRTEQGDSAMYLCASSYRLAGQNTGELFFGEGSRLTVL.

V and J are TRBV5-1 and TRBJ2-3; TRBD1 aligns across 12 bases. The CDR3 is made up of 18 amino acids. Germline CDR1 is SGHRS and CDR2 is YFSETQ. With 5 bases clipped from V and 2 bases from J, the junction kept 12 bases outside the gene matches. The CDR3 loop reads CASSFRDRGPTYTDTQYF. The CDR3 coding sequence is TGCGCCAGCAGTTTCCGGGACAGGGGGCCGACCTACACAGATACGCAGTATTTT.

V and J are TRBV5-1 and TRBJ2-2; 10 bases are a match to TRBD2. V lost 5 bases, J lost 5 bases, and 6 bases stayed unmatched. CDR1 is SGHRS, CDR2 YFSETQ, per germline. CDR3 size: 15 residues. The CDR3 protein is CASRASGGSTGELFF. CDR3 coding DNA: TGCGCCAGCAGGGCTAGCGGGGGTTCGACCGGGGAGCTGTTTTTT. The full variable domain, in which reference TRBV5-1 and TRBJ2-2 provide the parts outside the CDR3, is KAGVTQTPRYLIKTRGQQVTLSCSPISGHRSVSWYQQTPGQGLQFLFEYFSETQRNKGNFPGRFSGRQFSNSRSEMNVSTLELGDSALYLCASRASGGSTGELFFGEGSRLTVL.

The chain uses TRBV19 and TRBJ2-3; 8 bases are a match to TRBD1. This CDR3 has 14 residues. Germline V lookup: CDR1 LNHDA, CDR2 SQIVND (reference sequence). The V gene end was trimmed by 7 bases and the J gene end by 1 base; junction bases not matched to a gene: 4. CDR3 nucleotide sequence: TGTGCCAGTACCTCGGGACAGGGCACAGATACGCAGTATTTT. Translation gives CASTSGQGTDTQYF.

J is TRBJ2-1 and V is TRBV2; D unclear. CDR3 length: 14 amino acids. In germline, CDR1 is SNHLY, CDR2 FYNNEI. V was trimmed by 10 bases and J by 2 bases, leaving 15 bases between them. The DNA for the CDR3 is TGTGCCACCGTGCCCCATCAGACCTACAATGAGCAGTTCTTC. Protein product: CATVPHQTYNEQFF.